The 21 T cell receptor beta chains below all came from one sample that was sequenced in a study of T-cell memory formation after mild COVID-19. TCRdb passed the 5' RACE reads through MiXCR, listing each CDR3 protein once. The table includes approximately 210,000 distinct CDR3 sequences, approximately 30% detected once. Material: PBMCs or a T cell subset sorted from them (not recorded which). The receptors were gathered from an adult woman who had mild COVID-19 (a few samples of this study predate the infection). Cell type and time point are not known.

This clonotype was observed a few times. The chain links TRBV6-2 or TRBV6-3 to TRBJ2-1; the match to TRBD2 covers 13 bases. The trim removed 0 bases at V and 8 bases at J, leaving 10 bases unmatched. In germline, CDR1 is MNHEY, CDR2 SVGEGT. The CDR3 loop spans 18 amino acids. CDR3 bases: TGTGCCAGCAGTTACTCGGTAACTGGACTAGCGGGAGACGATGAGCAGTTCTTC. Translation: CASSYSVTGLAGDDEQFF.

Only a few counts were recorded for this clonotype. The DNA of the CDR3 is TGTGCCAGCAGGCCCGGGACAGGGGACTATGGCTACACCTTC. Translated: CASRPGTGDYGYTF. The J gene is TRBJ1-2, the V gene TRBV7-9; 10 bases agree with TRBD1. The CDR3 length is 14 residues. V lost 6 bases, J lost 3 bases, and 4 bases stayed unmatched. CDR1 is SEHNR, CDR2 FQNEAQ, per germline (reference sequence).

This chain connects TRBV6-6 to TRBJ2-7, with TRBD1 matching 10 bases. Trimming removed 2 bases from V and 2 bases from J; junction bases left unmatched: 3. Germline loops: CDR1 MNHNY, CDR2 SVGAGI (reference sequence). This CDR3 region has 15 residues. The CDR3 sequence is CASSYQGQGPYEQYF. The CDR3 DNA follows: TGTGCCAGCAGTTACCAGGGACAGGGGCCCTACGAGCAGTACTTC.

There are a few counts of this clonotype. V usage is TRBV3-1 and J usage is TRBJ2-1; no clear D gene. Germline lookup yields CDR1 LGHDT and CDR2 YNNKEL (reference sequence). The germline V and J ends were trimmed by 1 base and 0 bases, with 10 bases remaining between them. The CDR3 runs 16 residues. The CDR3: CASSQGASSSYNEQFF. The CDR3 nucleotides are TGTGCCAGCAGCCAAGGTGCCTCTAGCTCCTACAATGAGCAGTTCTTC.

This chain links TRBV5-1 with TRBJ2-5; unclear D gene. CDR1 and CDR2 (germline): SGHRS, YFSETQ. The length of the CDR3 is 13 residues. V lost 3 bases and J 1 base, leaving 7 bases between the germline ends. The CDR3 bases are TGCGCCAGCAGCTCAGTAATCCAAGAGACCCAGTACTTC. Translation: CASSSVIQETQYF.

This clonotype was found a few times. This chain connects TRBV7-2 to TRBJ1-1, with D unclear. The V end lost 5 bases, the J end lost 1 base, and 17 bases lay between the germline ends. The CDR3 runs 16 residues. Germline-derived CDR1 and CDR2 are SGHTA and FQGNSA. CDR3 region: CASSPRSGRSNTEAFF. CDR3 bases: TGTGCCAGCAGCCCCCGATCCGGCAGATCGAACACTGAAGCTTTCTTT.

Only a few counts were recorded for this clonotype. V gene TRBV12-3 or TRBV12-4 combines with J gene TRBJ2-3; a possible D gene is TRBD2 (5 bases). V was pared by 5 bases and J by 3 bases, with 12 bases between. There are 14 residues in the CDR3. Here the CDR3 reads CASSLQDWTDTQYF. In nucleotides, the CDR3 is TGTGCCAGCAGTCTCCAGGACTGGACAGATACGCAGTATTTT.

The rearrangement uses TRBV20-1 and TRBJ2-1; no definite D call. The CDR3 has 14 amino acids. Trimming cost V 3 bases and J 1 base, with 10 bases left between them. Germline V lookup: CDR1 DFQATT, CDR2 SNEGSKA (reference sequence). CDR3 sequence reads: CSARLGHSYNEQFF. The CDR3 DNA reads TGCAGTGCTAGGCTTGGCCATTCCTACAATGAGCAGTTCTTC.

The rearrangement joins TRBV2 to TRBJ2-1; unclear D gene. The CDR3 extends over 14 amino acids. The germline V gene has CDR1 SNHLY and CDR2 FYNNEI. Trimming stripped 4 bases from V and 4 bases from J, with 11 bases between. CDR3 loop: CASSAPLVYNEQFF. Written as DNA, the CDR3 is TGTGCCAGCAGTGCGCCTCTCGTTTACAATGAGCAGTTCTTC.

This clonotype occurred a few times. The V and J genes are TRBV2 and TRBJ1-2, with a tentative D call TRBD1 (5 bases). Germline-derived CDR1 and CDR2 are SNHLY and FYNNEI. The CDR3 sequence is 13 residues long. V lost 8 bases and J lost 2, with 12 bases in between. In DNA, the CDR3 is TGTGCCAGCGCAAACGACAGAAACTATGGCTACACCTTC. Protein: CASANDRNYGYTF.

The chain has TRBV20-1 and TRBJ2-3; D call uncertain. Trimming took 3 bases from V and 11 from J, leaving 15 bases between them. This CDR3 spans 12 amino acids. CDR1 is DFQATT, CDR2 SNEGSKA, per germline (reference sequence). CDR3 loop: CSASSHGLEQYF. The DNA for the CDR3 is TGCAGTGCTAGTTCCCACGGCCTGGAGCAGTATTTT.

This clonotype has only one observation. The genes are TRBV18 and TRBJ1-1, with D possibly being TRBD1 (6 bases). Trimming cost V 4 bases and J 4 bases, with 10 bases left between them. The CDR3 is made up of 13 amino acids. Per germline, CDR1 KGHSH and CDR2 LQKENI. DNA of the CDR3: TGTGCCAGCTCACGACAGGACATCACTGAAGCTTTCTTT. Translating it yields CASSRQDITEAFF.

This clonotype was seen a handful of times. V and J are TRBV12-3 or TRBV12-4 and TRBJ2-7, with D tentatively TRBD1 (5 bases). Trimming shortened V by 7 bases and J by 1 base, and 11 bases separated the two germline ends. The length of the CDR3 is 13 residues. The CDR3 sequence: CASTKGLSYEQYF. The CDR3, as DNA: TGTGCCAGCACCAAGGGGTTGTCCTACGAGCAGTACTTC.

This chain connects TRBV9 to TRBJ1-2; D gene unclear. Germline V lookup: CDR1 SGDLS, CDR2 YYNGEE. This CDR3 has 12 amino acids. The V gene lost 4 bases and the J gene lost 4 bases, with 8 bases spanning the gap. For the CDR3, the DNA is TGTGCCAGCAGCCCACCGGGCTATGGCTACACCTTC. It yields the protein CASSPPGYGYTF. The variable domain in full, with the rest retrieved from reference TRBV9 and TRBJ1-2, is DSGVTQTPKHLITATGQRVTLRCSPRSGDLSVYWYQQSLDQGLQFLIQYYNGEERAKGNILERFSAQQFPDLHSELNLSSLELGDSALYFCASSPPGYGYTFGSGTRLTVV.

This clonotype was recorded a few times. V is TRBV24-1 and J is TRBJ2-5; tentatively, D is TRBD2 (6 bases). Germline V gene sequence: CDR1 KGHDR, CDR2 SFDVKD. V was shortened by 3 bases and J by 5 bases, with 18 bases between the two germline ends. The CDR3 extends over 16 amino acids. The CDR3 bases are TGTGCCACCAGTGATGGAGGGGCCGAGCGTCGGGAGACCCAGTACTTC. Protein: CATSDGGAERRETQYF.

The sample holds a few counts of this clonotype. The V gene is TRBV27, the J gene TRBJ2-5; the match to TRBD2 covers 8 bases. V gave up 5 bases and J gave up 4 bases; unmatched junction bases: 6. CDR3 size: 14 residues. Germline CDR1 and CDR2: MNHEY and SMNVEV (reference sequence). For the CDR3, the DNA is TGTGCCAGCAGTCCGCGTCGGGGGGGAGAGACCCAGTACTTC. This codes for CASSPRRGGETQYF.

This clonotype occurred a few times. V usage is TRBV11-2 and J usage is TRBJ1-1; weak D call: TRBD1 (6 bases). The germline V and J ends were trimmed by 4 bases and 1 base, with 10 bases remaining between them. This CDR3 spans 14 amino acids. The V gene's germline CDR1 is SGHAT and CDR2 FQNNGV. The CDR3 loop reads CASSSGAQNTEAFF. The CDR3 nucleotides are TGTGCCAGCAGCTCAGGGGCACAGAACACTGAAGCTTTCTTT.

There are a few counts of this clonotype. V usage is TRBV28 and J usage is TRBJ2-7; D possibly matches TRBD1 or TRBD2 (5 bases each). CDR1 MDHEN and CDR2 SYDVKM come from the germline V gene. Trimming took 6 bases from V and 0 from J, leaving 6 bases between them. This CDR3 has 12 amino acids. The CDR3 region is CASSGTSYEQYF. The CDR3 region has the DNA TGTGCCAGCAGCGGGACCTCCTACGAGCAGTACTTC.

The genes are TRBV5-4 and TRBJ2-5; possible D gene TRBD1, 5 bases. The CDR3 is 13 residues long. The germline V gene encodes CDR1 SGHNT and CDR2 YYREEE (reference sequence). Trimming removed 0 bases at V and 5 bases at J, with 8 bases between. As DNA, the CDR3 is TGTGCCAGCAGCTTGGCAGGGTTCGAGACCCAGTACTTC. Amino acid sequence: CASSLAGFETQYF.

This clonotype came up a few times. The chain combines TRBV24-1 with TRBJ2-7; perhaps TRBD1 as D (6 bases). Looked up from germline, CDR1 is KGHDR and CDR2 is SFDVKD. The length of the CDR3 is 15 residues. V was pared by 7 bases and J by 3 bases, with 18 bases between. CDR3 DNA: TGTGCCACCAGGGACAGCGAGGCCCTTTTCTACGAGCAGTACTTC. This sequence encodes CATRDSEALFYEQYF.

The rearrangement uses TRBV7-9 and TRBJ2-2; D is unclear. This CDR3 comprises 15 residues. Germline V gene sequence: CDR1 SEHNR, CDR2 FQNEAQ (reference sequence). Trimming shortened V by 4 bases and J by 5 bases, and 14 bases separated the two germline ends. The CDR3 sequence: CASSSFRWWTGELFF. The DNA for the CDR3 is TGTGCCAGCAGCTCCTTTCGGTGGTGGACCGGGGAGCTGTTTTTT.